This T cell receptor beta chain was captured by sequencing in a study of cytomegalovirus exposure and HLA in healthy donors. Study-wide points: When analyzed later, a missense DCLRE1C variant was found to be linked to TCR beta V- and J-gene trimming. Per published reports, the classifier diagnosed cytomegalovirus status with high specificity and sensitivity. Within an earlier analysis, most TCR beta V segments proved productive either about 90% or about 30% of the time. Rarity marked most TCR sequences, yet some public TCRs occurred in many donors.

Details on this clone: What it binds is not known.

PCR used 60 Vbeta primers and 13 Jbeta primers. Sequencing was performed with immunoSEQ multiplex PCR; in TCRdb, only in-frame clones are kept and a portion is missing. This sample has about 110,000 clones; around three quarters occur once, and the top ten carry 7.8%. CDR1 SGHTA and CDR2 FQGTGA come from the germline V gene. With 4 bases removed from V and 6 bases from J, the gap between germline ends came to 12 bases. The CDR3 totals 14 residues. The sample comprised PBMCs. The gene calls are TRBV7-3 and TRBJ2-2, with a tentative D call TRBD2 (6 bases). This sequence was found in a man under 40 in good health and CMV-seronegative. The CDR3 DNA follows: TGTGCCAGCAGCTACGAAACTAGCCCCGGGGAGCTGTTTTTT. Translation: CASSYETSPGELFF.